This T cell receptor beta chain was captured by sequencing in a study of blood T cell repertoires in COVID-19. As for the study in general: Both acute and convalescent COVID-19 samples were obtained from the United States, Italy and Spain. From T cells, B-cell-depleted T cells, or PBMCs came the material, which was cDNA or gDNA.

From germline, CDR1 is SSHAT and CDR2 FNYEAQ (reference sequence). CDR3 length equals 13 residues. Authors' data handling: The assay estimated nucleated cells by amplifying reference gene primers. Profiling relied on immunoSEQ multiplex PCR, and the TCRdb table lists in-frame clones only, not all of them. V, J and clone size derive from that table, while D and trimming were established from the DNA sequence. Of about 100,000 clones in the sample, roughly 89% were seen once. With respect to this clone: One end of the junction is discordant with germline, which a read error may explain.

Input material: peripheral blood. The chain joins TRBV7-7 to TRBJ1-1; no definite D call. The TCR originated in a man aged 70 or older with acute or convalescent COVID-19. The DNA for the CDR3 is TGTGCTAGCAGCCGCGCCCGGAACACTGAAGCTTTCTTT. It encodes CASSRARNTEAFF.